The T cell receptor beta chain described here comes from a study of T cell responses to AZD1222 COVID-19 vaccine. The protocol was immunoSEQ multiplex PCR, while the TCRdb copy is restricted to in-frame clones and leaves out a portion. The table includes 150,000 to 200,000 clones, around 94% detected once. V gave up 3 bases and J gave up 4 bases; unmatched junction bases: 3. This CDR3 contains 13 residues. The germline V gene has CDR1 GTSNPN and CDR2 SVGIG (reference sequence). General study findings and limits: Baseline serology detected seropositivity in only six AZD1222 recipients. After the peak T cell response, and only then, were repertoires sampled. There were mostly white British donors and more females than males, and clonal diversity was possibly underestimated. Researchers report vaccine-associated CD4 TCRs spanning spike, with dominance at 160-218 and 743-854.

This clone was counted between two and nine times. The antigen is undetermined. The origin of this receptor is an adult who received the AZD1222 COVID-19 vaccine. The specimen was peripheral blood, collected 28 days after the second AZD1222 dose. J is TRBJ1-5 and V is TRBV30; 7 nucleotides align to TRBD1. CDR3: CAWRGTENQPQHF. In DNA form, the CDR3 reads TGTGCCTGGAGAGGGACAGAGAATCAGCCCCAGCATTTT.